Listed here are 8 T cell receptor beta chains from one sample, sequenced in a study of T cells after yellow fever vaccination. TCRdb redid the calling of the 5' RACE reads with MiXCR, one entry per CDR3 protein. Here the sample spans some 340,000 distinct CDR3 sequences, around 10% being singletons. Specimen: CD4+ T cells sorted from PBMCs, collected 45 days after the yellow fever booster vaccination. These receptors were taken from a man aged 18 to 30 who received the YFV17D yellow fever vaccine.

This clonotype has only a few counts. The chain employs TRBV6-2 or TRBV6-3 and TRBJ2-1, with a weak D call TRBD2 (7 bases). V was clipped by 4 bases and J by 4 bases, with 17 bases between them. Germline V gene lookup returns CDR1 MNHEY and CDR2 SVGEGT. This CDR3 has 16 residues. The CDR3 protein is CASSWGGGPGYNEQFF. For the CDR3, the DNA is TGTGCCAGCAGTTGGGGCGGGGGCCCGGGGTACAATGAGCAGTTCTTC.

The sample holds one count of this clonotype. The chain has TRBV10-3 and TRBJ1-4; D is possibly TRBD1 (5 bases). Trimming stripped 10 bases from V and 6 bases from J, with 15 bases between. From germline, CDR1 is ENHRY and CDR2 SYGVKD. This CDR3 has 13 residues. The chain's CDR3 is CASPRDLDEKLFF. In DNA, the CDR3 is TGTGCCAGCCCCAGGGACCTGGATGAAAAACTGTTTTTT.

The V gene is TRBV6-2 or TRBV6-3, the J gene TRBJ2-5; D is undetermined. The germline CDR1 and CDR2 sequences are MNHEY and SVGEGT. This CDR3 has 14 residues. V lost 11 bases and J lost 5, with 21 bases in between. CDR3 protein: CAGGRSGTPETQYF. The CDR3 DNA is TGTGCCGGTGGACGTTCCGGTACCCCGGAGACCCAGTACTTC.

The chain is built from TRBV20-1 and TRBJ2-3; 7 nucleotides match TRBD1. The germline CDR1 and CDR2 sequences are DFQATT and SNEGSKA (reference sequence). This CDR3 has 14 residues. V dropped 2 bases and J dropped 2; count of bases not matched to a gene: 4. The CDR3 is CSARRDSTTDTQYF. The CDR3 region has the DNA TGCAGTGCTAGACGGGACAGTACCACAGATACGCAGTATTTT.

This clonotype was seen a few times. DNA for the CDR3: TGCGCCAGCAGCGCTCTCGTTAGCACAGATACGCAGTATTTT. As protein: CASSALVSTDTQYF. The chain combines TRBV5-1 with TRBJ2-3; D not certain. The germline V gene encodes CDR1 SGHRS and CDR2 YFSETQ. This CDR3 is built from 14 residues. Trimming removed 4 bases from V and 0 bases from J, with 9 bases in between.

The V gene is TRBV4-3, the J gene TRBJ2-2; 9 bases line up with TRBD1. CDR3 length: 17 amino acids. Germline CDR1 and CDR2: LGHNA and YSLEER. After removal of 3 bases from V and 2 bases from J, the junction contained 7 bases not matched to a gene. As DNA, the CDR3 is TGCGCCAGCAGCCAGCCCGTGGGACAGGGAAACACCGGGGAGCTGTTTTTT. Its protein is CASSQPVGQGNTGELFF.

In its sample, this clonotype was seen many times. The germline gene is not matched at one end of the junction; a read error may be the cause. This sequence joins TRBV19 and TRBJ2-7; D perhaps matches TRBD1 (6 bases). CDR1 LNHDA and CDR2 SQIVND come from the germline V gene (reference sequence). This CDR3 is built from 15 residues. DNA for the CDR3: TGTGCCAGTAGTATTGTCCGAGGGGGATCCTTCGAGCAGTACTTC. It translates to CASSIVRGGSFEQYF. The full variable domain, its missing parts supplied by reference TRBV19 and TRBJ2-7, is DGGITQSPKYLFRKEGQNVTLSCEQNLNHDAMYWYRQDPGQGLRLIYYSQIVNDFQKGDIAEGYSVSREKKESFPLTVTSAQKNPTAFYLCASSIVRGGSFEQYFGPGTRLTVT.

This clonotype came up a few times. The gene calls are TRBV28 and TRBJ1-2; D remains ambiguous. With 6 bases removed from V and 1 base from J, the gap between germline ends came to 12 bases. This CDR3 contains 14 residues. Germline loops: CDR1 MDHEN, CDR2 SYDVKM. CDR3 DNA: TGTGCCAGCAGATCAGGAGCCGGTAACTATGGCTACACCTTC. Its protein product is CASRSGAGNYGYTF.